The 30 T cell receptor beta chains presented below share a single source sample, sequenced in a study of shared clonotypes between healthy human individuals. The data were produced by immunoSEQ multiplex PCR, yet TCRdb's version contains in-frame clones alone and is incomplete. Of about 1,800,000 clones in the sample, just under 95% were seen once. Naivety among CD8 cells was defined by CD45RO negativity and positive CCR7 selection, thereby excluding terminally differentiated effector memory CD45RA+ cells. The sequencing sample was made of naive CD8+ T cells sorted from blood. The receptors come from a man between 18 and 29 years old in good health.

The chain uses TRBV30 and TRBJ1-1, with D maybe TRBD1 (5 bases). The V end was cut by 3 bases, the J end by 3 bases, with 14 bases between. The CDR3 loop spans 14 amino acids. Per germline, CDR1 GTSNPN and CDR2 SVGIG (reference sequence). The CDR3 is CAWRDGWGDTEAFF. CDR3 DNA: TGTGCCTGGAGGGACGGCTGGGGGGACACTGAAGCTTTCTTT.

Comment on this clone: This sample includes further DNA sequences coding for the same CDR3. This chain links TRBV5-1 with TRBJ2-7; TRBD2 aligns across 8 bases. The trim removed 2 bases at V and 3 bases at J, leaving 4 bases unmatched. Germline V lookup: CDR1 SGHRS, CDR2 YFSETQ. CDR3 length: 14 residues. The CDR3 bases are TGCGCCAGCAGCTTAGCGGGAGAAGGCTACGAGCAGTACTTC. This encodes CASSLAGEGYEQYF.

This sequence joins TRBV7-8 and TRBJ2-7; the match to TRBD2 covers 12 bases. This CDR3 is built from 16 residues. V lost 3 bases, J lost 5 bases, and 8 bases stayed unmatched. Germline V gene sequence: CDR1 SGHVS, CDR2 FQNEAQ. The CDR3 loop is CASSFPTSGRPDEQYF. DNA for the CDR3: TGTGCCAGCAGCTTCCCTACTAGCGGGAGGCCAGACGAGCAGTACTTC.

The chain carries TRBV11-3 and TRBJ2-7; D is uncertain. CDR1 and CDR2 from the germline V gene are SGHNT and YENEEA. Trimming pared 1 base from V and 3 bases from J, leaving 7 bases between. The CDR3 runs to 13 residues. Here the CDR3 reads CASSLAWGYEQYF. In DNA form, the CDR3 reads TGTGCCAGCAGCTTAGCGTGGGGCTACGAGCAGTACTTC.

This chain links TRBV29-1 with TRBJ2-1, with D perhaps TRBD1 (5 bases). V was shortened by 3 bases and J by 4 bases, with 7 bases between the two germline ends. Germline V gene lookup returns CDR1 SQVTM and CDR2 ANQGSEA. The CDR3 length is 12 residues. The CDR3 sequence is CSVDKGYNEQFF. The DNA for the CDR3 is TGCAGCGTTGATAAGGGGTACAATGAGCAGTTCTTC.

This clone was observed once. V gene TRBV19 combines with J gene TRBJ2-7; unclear D gene. Germline CDR1 and CDR2: LNHDA and SQIVND (reference sequence). The V end was cut by 4 bases, the J end by 0 bases, with 10 bases between. The CDR3 is 14 residues long. The CDR3 here is CASSRGTLSYEQYF. DNA for the CDR3: TGTGCCAGTAGTAGAGGCACCCTCTCCTACGAGCAGTACTTC.

This chain links TRBV5-5 with TRBJ2-7, with D perhaps matching TRBD1 or TRBD2 (6 bases each). V was trimmed by 0 bases and J by 2 bases, leaving 12 bases between them. CDR3 length: 15 amino acids. Germline lookup yields CDR1 SGHKS and CDR2 YYEKEE (reference sequence). The CDR3 loop is CASSLEWGATYEQYF. In DNA form, the CDR3 reads TGTGCCAGCAGCTTGGAGTGGGGGGCGACCTACGAGCAGTACTTC.

The gene calls are TRBV11-2 and TRBJ1-1, with a weak D call TRBD1 (5 bases). Germline CDR1 reads SGHAT; CDR2 reads FQNNGV. V shed 3 bases and J shed 3 bases, with 11 bases lying between them. This CDR3 is 14 amino acids long. CDR3 region: CASSLGGAHTEAFF. DNA for the CDR3: TGTGCCAGCAGCTTGGGAGGGGCCCACACTGAAGCTTTCTTT.

The sample holds one count of this clone. The chain joins TRBV7-9 to TRBJ2-5; 13 nucleotides align to TRBD2. The CDR3 covers 16 residues. CDR1 is SEHNR and CDR2 is FQNEAQ in the germline V gene (reference sequence). Trimming at V came to 4 bases and at J to 1 base, leaving 3 bases not matched to a gene. The CDR3 sequence: CASSSRTSGGQETQYF. CDR3 DNA: TGTGCCAGCAGCTCAAGGACTAGCGGGGGCCAAGAGACCCAGTACTTC.

The chain uses TRBV7-9 and TRBJ2-2; weak D call: TRBD1 (6 bases). This CDR3 has 17 residues. The germline gives CDR1 SEHNR, CDR2 FQNEAQ (reference sequence). Trimming pared 5 bases from V and 2 bases from J, leaving 18 bases between. This chain's CDR3 is CASSDTGTLGNTGELFF. The DNA of the CDR3 is TGTGCCAGCAGCGACACCGGGACATTGGGAAACACCGGGGAGCTGTTTTTT.

This clone occurred once. The V call is TRBV15, the J call TRBJ2-1, with 9 positions matching TRBD2. CDR3 length equals 15 residues. CDR1 is LNHNV, CDR2 YYDKDF, per germline (reference sequence). With 4 bases clipped from V and 6 bases from J, the junction kept 7 bases outside the gene matches. The CDR3: CATSKRREGPNEQFF. For the CDR3, the DNA is TGTGCCACCAGCAAGCGGCGGGAGGGCCCCAATGAGCAGTTCTTC.

The chain couples TRBV4-3 to TRBJ2-3, with 12 nucleotides matching TRBD2. CDR3 length: 17 amino acids. Trimming removed 0 bases from V and 5 bases from J; junction bases left unmatched: 6. The germline V gene encodes CDR1 LGHNA and CDR2 YSLEER. CDR3 residues: CASSQEASGRALDTQYF. In DNA, the CDR3 is TGCGCCAGCAGCCAAGAGGCTAGCGGGAGGGCATTAGATACGCAGTATTTT.

CDR3 sequence (DNA): TGTGCCAGCAGTGGGCCCGGGGGCAATGAGCAGTTCTTC. This encodes CASSGPGGNEQFF. The chain joins TRBV6-5 to TRBJ2-1; maybe TRBD2 (6 bases). Germline loops: CDR1 MNHEY, CDR2 SVGAGI. The CDR3 is 13 residues long. With 5 bases removed from V and 6 bases from J, the gap between germline ends came to 11 bases.

CDR3 sequence (DNA): TGCGCCAGCGGGGATTTTAACACCGGGGAGCTGTTTTTT. It is translated as CASGDFNTGELFF. The chain recombines TRBV10-1 with TRBJ2-2; no definite D call. This CDR3 is built from 13 residues. The V gene's germline CDR1 is WNHNN and CDR2 SYGVQD (reference sequence). The V and J ends lost 8 bases and 2 bases respectively, with 9 bases between them.

Concerning this clone: Other nucleotide sequences in the sample specify the same CDR3. The chain couples TRBV7-6 to TRBJ2-1; 7 nucleotides match TRBD1. With 1 base clipped from V and 2 bases from J, the junction kept 2 bases outside the gene matches. CDR1 SGHVS and CDR2 FNYEAQ come from the germline V gene. The CDR3 extends over 15 amino acids. The CDR3 sequence is CASSLDRGPYNEQFF. The CDR3 DNA reads TGTGCCAGCAGCTTAGACAGGGGACCCTACAATGAGCAGTTCTTC.

This chain joins TRBV6-6 and TRBJ2-7; D not certain. CDR1 and CDR2 from the germline V gene are MNHNY and SVGAGI (reference sequence). The germline V and J ends were trimmed by 10 bases and 1 base, with 11 bases remaining between them. The CDR3 has 12 residues. The CDR3 loop is CATSESSYEQYF. The DNA of the CDR3 is TGTGCCACATCGGAGTCGTCCTACGAGCAGTACTTC.

The rearrangement links TRBV6-1 to TRBJ1-1; 9 bases map to TRBD1. Trimming at V came to 4 bases and at J to 4 bases, leaving 7 bases not matched to a gene. Germline CDR1 reads MNHNS; CDR2 reads SASEGT. The CDR3 runs to 15 residues. In DNA form, the CDR3 reads TGTGCCAGCAGTGGTACCGGGACAGGGTTCACTGAAGCTTTCTTT. This codes for CASSGTGTGFTEAFF.

The J gene is TRBJ2-7, the V gene TRBV4-1; either TRBD1 or TRBD2 may supply D (5 bases each). The germline V and J ends were trimmed by 0 bases and 1 base, with 16 bases remaining between them. This CDR3 contains 17 residues. Per the germline V gene, CDR1 is MGHRA and CDR2 is YSYEKL. For the CDR3, the DNA is TGCGCCAGCAGCCAAGATCAGACCGGGACCACTTCCTACGAGCAGTACTTC. This sequence encodes CASSQDQTGTTSYEQYF.

The chain joins TRBV13 to TRBJ1-1; D is uncertain. The CDR3 runs 12 residues. The germline V gene has CDR1 PRHDT and CDR2 FYEKMQ (reference sequence). Trimming left V 4 bases short and J 11 bases short, with 14 bases between. The CDR3 sequence is CASSSQDGLAFF. CDR3 in DNA: TGTGCCAGCAGCTCCCAGGACGGGTTGGCTTTCTTT.

The chain is built from TRBV4-1 and TRBJ2-1; 10 nucleotides align to TRBD2. The CDR3 is 18 residues long. Germline trimming cut 0 bases from V and 0 bases from J; bases unmatched to any gene: 5. The germline CDR1 and CDR2 sequences are MGHRA and YSYEKL. This CDR3 is CASSQDYLAGASYNEQFF. The CDR3 DNA sequence: TGCGCCAGCAGCCAAGATTATCTAGCGGGGGCCTCCTACAATGAGCAGTTCTTC.

This chain joins TRBV7-2 and TRBJ2-5; 7 nucleotides agree with TRBD1. The CDR3 covers 14 residues. The trim removed 4 bases at V and 1 base at J, leaving 3 bases unmatched. In germline, CDR1 is SGHTA, CDR2 FQGNSA. As DNA, the CDR3 is TGTGCCAGCAGCTCGACAGGGACCCAAGAGACCCAGTACTTC. Protein product: CASSSTGTQETQYF. Full variable domain (outside the CDR3, taken from reference TRBV7-2 and TRBJ2-5): GAGVSQSPSNKVTEKGKDVELRCDPISGHTALYWYRQSLGQGLEFLIYFQGNSAPDKSGLPSDRFSAERTGGSVSTLTIQRTQQEDSAVYLCASSSTGTQETQYFGPGTRLLVL.

The chain uses TRBV5-6 and TRBJ1-1; possibly TRBD1 for D (5 bases). Trimming shortened V by 2 bases and J by 11 bases, and 16 bases separated the two germline ends. This CDR3 comprises 13 residues. The germline V gene has CDR1 SGHDT and CDR2 YYEEEE. CDR3 nucleotides: TGTGCCAGCAGCTTCTACGGGGCAGATATTGCTTTCTTT. It codes for CASSFYGADIAFF.

The CDR3 is CASSLAVEGGYDEKLFF. The CDR3 coding sequence is TGTGCCAGCAGCTTGGCCGTGGAGGGAGGTTATGACGAAAAACTGTTTTTT. V gene TRBV5-6 combines with J gene TRBJ1-4; D unclear. V was pared by 0 bases and J by 8 bases, with 20 bases between. This CDR3 spans 17 amino acids. CDR1 SGHDT and CDR2 YYEEEE come from the germline V gene.

V usage is TRBV27 and J usage is TRBJ2-3, with TRBD2 as a possible D gene (5 bases). The germline V gene has CDR1 MNHEY and CDR2 SMNVEV (reference sequence). Trimming stripped 7 bases from V and 0 bases from J, with 14 bases between. CDR3 size: 15 residues. The CDR3 protein is CASTQDSYSTDTQYF. In DNA, the CDR3 is TGTGCCAGCACCCAGGACTCATATAGCACAGATACGCAGTATTTT.

This rearrangement joins TRBV7-9 to TRBJ2-7, with D uncertain. Trimming took off 3 bases at V and 5 bases at J, with 14 bases between the two ends. The CDR3 length is 14 residues. CDR1 SEHNR and CDR2 FQNEAQ come from the germline V gene (reference sequence). The CDR3 is CASSFNTPGHEQYF. The CDR3 DNA reads as TGTGCCAGCAGCTTCAATACGCCCGGCCACGAGCAGTACTTC. The complete variable domain, with remaining parts taken from reference TRBV7-9 and TRBJ2-7, reads DTGVSQNPRHKITKRGQNVTFRCDPISEHNRLYWYRQTLGQGPEFLTYFQNEAQLEKSRLLSDRFSAERPKGSFSTLEIQRTEQGDSAMYLCASSFNTPGHEQYFGPGTRLTVT.

The chain combines TRBV7-9 with TRBJ2-1; D gene uncertain. CDR1 and CDR2 from the germline V gene are SEHNR and FQNEAQ (reference sequence). With 1 base removed from V and 7 bases from J, the gap between germline ends came to 11 bases. The CDR3 extends over 14 amino acids. CDR3 region: CASSLDGLGNEQFF. The CDR3 region has the DNA TGTGCCAGCAGCTTAGACGGGTTAGGGAATGAGCAGTTCTTC.

This chain joins TRBV7-9 and TRBJ2-1; D gene unclear. There are 12 residues in the CDR3. The V and J ends lost 5 bases and 4 bases respectively, with 6 bases between them. Germline assignment: CDR1 SEHNR and CDR2 FQNEAQ (reference sequence). CDR3 DNA sequence: TGTGCCAGCAGCCGAGAGTACAATGAGCAGTTCTTC. Amino acids: CASSREYNEQFF.

The chain has TRBV6-1 and TRBJ1-2; D possibly corresponds to TRBD1 (5 bases). Germline-derived CDR1 and CDR2 are MNHNS and SASEGT. Trimming cost V 7 bases and J 8 bases, with 17 bases left between them. CDR3 length: 13 amino acids. CDR3 in amino acids: CASTGDALWGYTF. DNA for the CDR3: TGTGCCAGCACTGGGGACGCCCTCTGGGGCTACACCTTC.

This chain joins TRBV5-1 and TRBJ2-1, with D hard to call. Trimming cost V 4 bases and J 3 bases, with 5 bases left between them. Germline CDR1 is SGHRS and CDR2 is YFSETQ. CDR3 length: 12 amino acids. The CDR3 protein is CASSQVYNEQFF. DNA of the CDR3: TGCGCCAGCAGCCAAGTCTACAATGAGCAGTTCTTC.

This chain uses TRBV5-5 with TRBJ2-7; no firm D call. Between the trimmed V and J ends, which lost 0 bases and 1 base, there was a span of 20 bases. The CDR3 extends over 18 amino acids. Germline CDR1 reads SGHKS; CDR2 reads YYEKEE (reference sequence). This CDR3 reads CASSLEPLAGYESYEQYF. The CDR3 DNA is TGTGCCAGCAGCTTGGAGCCCCTGGCAGGATATGAATCCTACGAGCAGTACTTC.